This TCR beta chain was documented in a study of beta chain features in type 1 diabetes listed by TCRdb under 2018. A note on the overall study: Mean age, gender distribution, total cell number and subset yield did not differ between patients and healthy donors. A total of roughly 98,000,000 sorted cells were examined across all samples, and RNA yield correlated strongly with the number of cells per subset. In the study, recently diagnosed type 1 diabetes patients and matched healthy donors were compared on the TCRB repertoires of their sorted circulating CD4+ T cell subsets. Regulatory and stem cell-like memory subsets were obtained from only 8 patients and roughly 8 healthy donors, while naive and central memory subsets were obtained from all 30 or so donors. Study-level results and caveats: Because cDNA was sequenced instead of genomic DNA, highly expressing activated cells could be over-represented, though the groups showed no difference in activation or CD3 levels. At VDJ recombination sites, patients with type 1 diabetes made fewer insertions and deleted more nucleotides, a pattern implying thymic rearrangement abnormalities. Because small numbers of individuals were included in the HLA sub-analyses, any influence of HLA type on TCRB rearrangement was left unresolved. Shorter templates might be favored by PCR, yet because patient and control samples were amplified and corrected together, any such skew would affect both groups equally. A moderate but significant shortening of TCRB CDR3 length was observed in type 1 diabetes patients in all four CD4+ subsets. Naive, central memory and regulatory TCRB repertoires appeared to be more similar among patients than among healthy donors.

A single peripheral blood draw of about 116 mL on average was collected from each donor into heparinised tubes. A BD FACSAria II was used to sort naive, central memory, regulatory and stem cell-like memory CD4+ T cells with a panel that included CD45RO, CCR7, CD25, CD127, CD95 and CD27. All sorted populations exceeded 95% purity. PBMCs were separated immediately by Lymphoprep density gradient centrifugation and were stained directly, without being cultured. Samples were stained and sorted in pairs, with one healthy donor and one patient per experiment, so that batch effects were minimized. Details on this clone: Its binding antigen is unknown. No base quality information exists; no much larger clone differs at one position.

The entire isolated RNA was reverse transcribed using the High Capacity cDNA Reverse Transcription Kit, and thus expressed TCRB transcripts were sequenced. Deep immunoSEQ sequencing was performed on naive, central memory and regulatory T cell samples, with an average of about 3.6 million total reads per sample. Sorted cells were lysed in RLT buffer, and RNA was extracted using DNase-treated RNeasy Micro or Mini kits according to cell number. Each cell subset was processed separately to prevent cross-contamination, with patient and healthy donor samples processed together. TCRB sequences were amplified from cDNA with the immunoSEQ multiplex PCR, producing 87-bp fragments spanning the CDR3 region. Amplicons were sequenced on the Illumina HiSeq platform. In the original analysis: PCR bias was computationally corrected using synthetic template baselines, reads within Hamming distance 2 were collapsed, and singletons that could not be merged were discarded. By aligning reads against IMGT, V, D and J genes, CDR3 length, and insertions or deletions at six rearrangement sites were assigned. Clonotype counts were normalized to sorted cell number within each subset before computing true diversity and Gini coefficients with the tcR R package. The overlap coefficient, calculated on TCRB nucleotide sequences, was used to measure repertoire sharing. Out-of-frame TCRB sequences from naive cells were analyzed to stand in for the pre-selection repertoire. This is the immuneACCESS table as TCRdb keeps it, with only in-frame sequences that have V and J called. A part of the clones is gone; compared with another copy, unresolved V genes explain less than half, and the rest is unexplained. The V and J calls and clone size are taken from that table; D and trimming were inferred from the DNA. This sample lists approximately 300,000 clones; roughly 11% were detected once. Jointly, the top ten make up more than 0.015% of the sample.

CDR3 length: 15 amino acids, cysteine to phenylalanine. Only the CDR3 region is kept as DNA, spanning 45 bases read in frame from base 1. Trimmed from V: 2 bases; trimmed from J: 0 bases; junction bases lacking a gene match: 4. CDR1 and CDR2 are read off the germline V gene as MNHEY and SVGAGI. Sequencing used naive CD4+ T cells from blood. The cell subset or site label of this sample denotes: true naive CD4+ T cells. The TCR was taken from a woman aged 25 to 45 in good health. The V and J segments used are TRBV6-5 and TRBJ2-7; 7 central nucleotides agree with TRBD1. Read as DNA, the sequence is TGTGCCAGCAGTTACGAGGACAGGACCTCCTACGAGCAGTACTTC. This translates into CASSYEDRTSYEQYF.